These T cell receptor beta chains were read from a single sample in a study of blood T cell repertoires in COVID-19. The assay was immunoSEQ multiplex PCR, and TCRdb's table has in-frame clones only and misses some. The sample records around 170,000 clones, about 80% being singletons. Material for sequencing was peripheral blood. These receptors were taken from a man aged 30-40 years with active or convalescent COVID-19. Each CDR3 is given with its conserved first and last residue. The D gene is left open where the match is weak. Size tells how often a clone was seen (once, few, many) or the class of an expanded clone, and some rows leave it out.

abundance	v_gene	j_gene	d_gene	CDR3nt	CDR3aa
-	TRBV30	TRBJ2-5	TRBD2	TGTGCCTGGAGTCTGGGACTACAAGAGACCCAGTACTTC	CAWSLGLQETQYF
-	TRBV19	TRBJ2-3	-	TGTGCCAGTAGTGATCAGGGCAGCACAGATACGCAGTATTTT	CASSDQGSTDTQYF
-	TRBV28	TRBJ2-3	-	TGTGCCAGCAGTGGCCCTAGGGCGGGGGCCATCACAGATACGCAGTATTTT	CASSGPRAGAITDTQYF
-	TRBV30	TRBJ1-6	-	TGTGCCTGGAGTGACAGTTATAATTCACCCCTCCACTTT	CAWSDSYNSPLHF
-	TRBV27	TRBJ2-5	-	TGTGCCAGCAGTTTATACGCGGGACTCCAAGAGACCCAGTACTTC	CASSLYAGLQETQYF
-	TRBV2	TRBJ2-3	-	TGTGCCGTCGGGGGAGTAGATACGCAGTATTTT	CAVGGVDTQYF
-	TRBV19	TRBJ2-1	TRBD2	TGTGCCAGTAATCGCGGGAGCTCCTACAATGAGCAGTTCTTC	CASNRGSSYNEQFF
-	TRBV7-8	TRBJ1-5	-	TGTGCCAGCAGCTCCGGGACTTCCCTCAATCAGCCCCAGCATTTT	CASSSGTSLNQPQHF
-	TRBV6-4	TRBJ2-3	-	TGTGCCAGCAGTGATTCGATCGGGGACACAGATACGCAGTATTTT	CASSDSIGDTDTQYF
-	TRBV3-1/TRBV3-2	TRBJ1-2	-	TGTGCCAGCAGCCAAGACAGGGGCACCTATGGCTACACCTTC	CASSQDRGTYGYTF
-	TRBV30	TRBJ1-2	TRBD1	TGTGCCTGGAGTGTTTTAATCCTAACAGGGGGCTATGGCTACACCTTC	CAWSVLILTGGYGYTF
-	TRBV6-5	TRBJ1-4	TRBD1	TGTGCCAGCAGGGCAACAGGGGTTACTAATGAAAAACTGTTTTTT	CASRATGVTNEKLFF
-	TRBV5-5	TRBJ1-2	-	TGTGCCAGCACCCCGGAGAAGGGGGTCTATGGCTACACCTTC	CASTPEKGVYGYTF
once	TRBV19	TRBJ1-1	-	TGTGCCAGTAGTGCTCTACAGGGGAACACTGAAGCTTTCTTT	CASSALQGNTEAFF
-	TRBV6-5	TRBJ2-7	-	TGTGCCAGCAGTAGGGGGGGCGACTACGAGCAGTACTTC	CASSRGGDYEQYF
-	TRBV11-2	TRBJ2-5	-	TGTGCCAGCAGCTTGGAAGGGACACCCCGAGAGACCCAGTACTTC	CASSLEGTPRETQYF
-	TRBV5-1	TRBJ1-1	-	TGCGCCAGCAGAACCAAACAGGGCGGGAACACTGAAGCTTTCTTT	CASRTKQGGNTEAFF
few	TRBV6-4	TRBJ2-2	TRBD1	TGTGCCAGCAGTGACTCCCCGGGACAGGGGGCCGGGGAGCTGTTTTTT	CASSDSPGQGAGELFF
-	TRBV5-4	TRBJ1-1	-	TGTGCCAGCAGCAAACAGGGAAAAGAAGCTGAAGCTTTCTTT	CASSKQGKEAEAFF
-	TRBV4-2	TRBJ1-6	-	TGTGCCAGCAGCCAAGATCTGGGCCAGCCGAGGACAGCCCTCCACTTT	CASSQDLGQPRTALHF
-	TRBV27	TRBJ1-2	TRBD1	TGTGCCAGCAGTCTTACAGGGGGCGGTGGCTATGGCTACACCTTC	CASSLTGGGGYGYTF
-	TRBV19	TRBJ2-5	-	TGTGCCAGTAGTATCTCTGCGGGAATAAGAGGGGAAGAGACCCAGTACTTC	CASSISAGIRGEETQYF
-	TRBV27	TRBJ2-3	-	TGTGCCAGCAGGGAACTAGCCGTAGATACGCAGTATTTT	CASRELAVDTQYF
-	TRBV12-3/TRBV12-4	TRBJ1-1	-	TGTGCCAGCAGTTCACAGGCCGTCACTGAAGCTTTCTTT	CASSSQAVTEAFF
-	TRBV18	TRBJ1-1	TRBD1	TGTGCCAGCAACAGGGCAGGGGGCTCGGGCACTGAAGCTTTCTTT	CASNRAGGSGTEAFF
-	TRBV5-1	TRBJ2-3	-	TGCGCCAGCAGCTTGGCCCACTCGGCGGGGGCCCCAGATACGCAGTATTTT	CASSLAHSAGAPDTQYF
-	TRBV4-3	TRBJ1-3	-	TGCGCCAGCAGCCCGGGGGTCCCTGGAAACACCATATATTTT	CASSPGVPGNTIYF
once	TRBV12-3/TRBV12-4	TRBJ1-1	-	TGTGCCAGCAGTCTCTACACTGAAGCTTTCTTT	CASSLYTEAFF
-	TRBV5-8	TRBJ1-1	TRBD1	TGTGCCAGCAGCCGTGGGACAGGGGATTCCACTGAAGCTTTCTTT	CASSRGTGDSTEAFF
-	TRBV6-6	TRBJ1-2	-	TGTGCCAGCAGTCCCCAACAGGGTAACTATGGCTACACCTTC	CASSPQQGNYGYTF
-	TRBV7-9	TRBJ2-7	TRBD2	TGTGCCAGCAGTTTGGGCGGGACTAGCGGCTACGAGCAGTACTTC	CASSLGGTSGYEQYF
-	TRBV7-2	TRBJ2-7	-	TGTGCCAGCAGTCCCACCCCCAGGGACGAGCAGTACTTC	CASSPTPRDEQYF
-	TRBV20-1	TRBJ2-7	-	TGCAGTGCTAGTCGTAGCGGTCTCTACGAGCAGTACTTC	CSASRSGLYEQYF
-	TRBV24-1	TRBJ2-1	TRBD1	TGTGCCACCAGTGATTTGGGACAGGAGAATGAGCAGTTCTTC	CATSDLGQENEQFF
-	TRBV30	TRBJ1-1	-	TGTGCCCAGCGACAAGGGAGTAGGCGTACTGAAGCTTTCTTT	CAQRQGSRRTEAFF
once	TRBV9	TRBJ2-1	TRBD2	TGTGCCAGCAGCACCTCACTGACTAGCGGGGGACCGAACAATGAGCAGTTCTTC	CASSTSLTSGGPNNEQFF
-	TRBV28	TRBJ2-1	TRBD1	TGTGCCAGCAGTTCCGGGACAGGGGCGTACAATGAGCAGTTCTTC	CASSSGTGAYNEQFF
-	TRBV7-2	TRBJ2-7	-	TGTGCCAGCAGCTTCGAGGGGGGGGCGGCCAGCTCCTACGAGCAGTACTTC	CASSFEGGAASSYEQYF
-	TRBV5-1	TRBJ2-1	TRBD2	TGCGCCAGCAGTCAAGAGGGAGGGACCTACAATGAGCAGTTCTTC	CASSQEGGTYNEQFF
-	TRBV7-2	TRBJ1-6	-	TGTGCCAGCAGGTTTGGCGGGGTGACCTATAATTCACCCCTCCACTTT	CASRFGGVTYNSPLHF
-	TRBV30	TRBJ1-5	-	TGTGCCTGGATTGGGGAGGGCAATCAGCCCCAGCATTTT	CAWIGEGNQPQHF
-	TRBV11-2	TRBJ2-1	TRBD2	TGTGCCAGCAGCTTGACTAGCGGGCCGGGATACTCCTACAATGAGCAGTTCTTC	CASSLTSGPGYSYNEQFF
once	TRBV6-5	TRBJ1-5	TRBD1	TGTGCCAGCAGTTTTTCCAGGGGGGTCAATCAGCCCCAGCATTTT	CASSFSRGVNQPQHF
once	TRBV7-3	TRBJ1-6	-	TGTGCCAGCAGCTTTGGGGAGATTTCACCCCTCCACTTT	CASSFGEISPLHF
-	TRBV3-1/TRBV3-2	TRBJ1-5	-	TGTGCCAGCAGCCAGGACATCAATCAGCCCCAGCATTTT	CASSQDINQPQHF
-	TRBV7-2	TRBJ2-1	TRBD2	TGTGCCAGCAGCCCGGGACTAGCCGTCAATGAGCAGTTCTTC	CASSPGLAVNEQFF
-	TRBV4-3	TRBJ1-1	-	TGCGCCAGCAGCCCGAGCTTTGTGTCAGGGAGGACTGAAGCTTTCTTT	CASSPSFVSGRTEAFF
-	TRBV11-3	TRBJ2-2	-	TGTGCCAGCAGCCCGGGACTTAGAGGAAAATGGGAGCTGTTTTTT	CASSPGLRGKWELFF
-	TRBV7-6	TRBJ1-1	-	TGTGCCAGCAGCTTAGCAGGGGGGGTGGTCACTGAAGCTTTCTTT	CASSLAGGVVTEAFF
-	TRBV7-2	TRBJ1-1	TRBD1	TGTGCCAGCAGCTTAGATCACAGGGGGGACACTGAAGCTTTCTTT	CASSLDHRGDTEAFF
-	TRBV6-5	TRBJ2-7	-	TGTGCCAGCAGTCTCACCGGGACTTGGAAAGAGCAGTACTTC	CASSLTGTWKEQYF
once	TRBV6-5	TRBJ1-2	-	TGTGCCAGCAGTTACACCACCAGCAAAACAGGGCATGGCTACACCTTC	CASSYTTSKTGHGYTF
-	TRBV14	TRBJ2-1	-	TGTGCCAGCAGCCAGTTTTCTTTCCCCTCCTACAATGAGCAGTTCTTC	CASSQFSFPSYNEQFF
-	TRBV30	TRBJ1-5	TRBD1	TGTGCCTGGGCCGGGACAGGAGATCAGCCCCAGCATTTT	CAWAGTGDQPQHF
once	TRBV5-1	TRBJ1-4	-	TGCGCCAGCAGCTTGTGGCTGAATGAAAAACTGTTTTTT	CASSLWLNEKLFF